This entry features one T cell receptor beta chain sequence. This specimen belongs to a study of regulatory T cells in long-lasting Graves disease. Time point meaning: persistent/refractory GD, antithyroid drugs over 5 years with positive TRAb. RNA extracted from PBMCs served as the sequencing template. The CDR3 runs to 13 residues. Germline V lookup: CDR1 MNHNS, CDR2 SASEGT. V lost 6 bases to trimming and J lost 15 bases, with 21 bases between them. iRepertoire HTBI primers and Arm-PCR of CDR3 regions built TCR beta libraries. Each CDR3 protein gets one entry after TCRdb re-called the multiplex PCR reads with MiXCR. This sample has about 430,000 distinct CDR3 sequences; 21% occur once, and the top ten carry about 13%.

The receptor was derived from a female donor with Graves disease. This specimen consisted of peripheral blood mononuclear cells (PBMCs), obtained when the disease was refractory, from a patient treated with antithyroid drugs. The chain joins TRBV6-1 to TRBJ2-1, with D possibly called TRBD1 or TRBD2 (5 bases each). The CDR3 reads CASRPGDHERTFF. DNA of the CDR3: TGTGCCAGCAGACCCGGGGACCATGAGCGGACGTTCTTC.